Each of the 26 T cell receptor beta chains below was sequenced from the same sample in a study of blood T cell repertoires in COVID-19. TCRdb keeps only in-frame clones here, not all; method: immunoSEQ multiplex PCR. The sample records approximately 210,000 clones, 70% to 90% being singletons. Material for sequencing was peripheral blood. Receptors originate from a woman aged 70-85 years with acute or convalescent COVID-19.

The rearrangement joins TRBV28 to TRBJ2-1, with TRBD1 identical over 7 bases. This CDR3 comprises 14 residues. V gave up 7 bases and J gave up 0 bases; unmatched junction bases: 3. CDR1 and CDR2 from the germline V gene are MDHEN and SYDVKM. CDR3 amino acids: CASKQGSSYNEQFF. CDR3 bases: TGTGCCAGCAAACAGGGGAGCTCCTACAATGAGCAGTTCTTC.

V and J are TRBV6-5 and TRBJ2-5; 12 nucleotides line up with TRBD1. The CDR3 has 15 residues. J was trimmed by 4 bases and V by 6 bases; bases with no gene match: 6. Germline assignment: CDR1 MNHEY and CDR2 SVGAGI. The CDR3 loop is CASRAGQGATETQYF. The CDR3 nucleotides read TGTGCCAGCAGAGCGGGACAGGGGGCAACAGAGACCCAGTACTTC.

The chain has TRBV10-2 and TRBJ1-5; 11 bases are a match to TRBD1. In germline, CDR1 is WSHSY, CDR2 SAAADI. Unmatched junction bases numbered 7, after V lost 3 bases and J lost 0 bases. The CDR3 contains 18 residues. The CDR3 nucleotides read TGCGCCAGCAGTGATCTGGACAGGGGGCTGAGTAGCAATCAGCCCCAGCATTTT. Its protein product is CASSDLDRGLSSNQPQHF.

This clone has more than one count but fewer than ten. The chain couples TRBV14 to TRBJ1-1; 7 bases match TRBD1. Germline trimming cut 4 bases from V and 7 bases from J; bases unmatched to any gene: 12. The CDR3 is 15 amino acids. Germline CDR1 reads SGHDN; CDR2 reads FVKESK. The CDR3 here is CASSRQTGAWGEAFF. CDR3 DNA: TGTGCCAGCAGCCGACAAACAGGGGCGTGGGGTGAAGCTTTCTTT.

The V and J genes are TRBV21-1 and TRBJ1-1. TRBV21-1 is designated a pseudogene. The CDR3 contains 14 residues. The DNA for the CDR3 is TGTGCCGGACTAACCCCAGGACAGAACACTGAAGCTTTCTTT. This translates into CAGLTPGQNTEAFF.

The chain is built from TRBV12-3 or TRBV12-4 and TRBJ1-1; no definite D call. Trimming pared 2 bases from V and 5 bases from J, leaving 9 bases between. The CDR3 totals 13 residues. CDR3 residues: CASSLREVTEAFF. The CDR3 DNA is TGTGCCAGCAGTTTACGGGAGGTTACTGAAGCTTTCTTT.

This chain joins TRBV9 and TRBJ2-3, with TRBD2 as a possible D gene (6 bases). Germline CDR1 reads SGDLS; CDR2 reads YYNGEE. This CDR3 has 14 residues. V was shortened by 6 bases and J by 6 bases, with 17 bases between the two germline ends. The DNA of the CDR3 is TGTGCCAGCACCCCCAGGACCGCGGGGGATACGCAGTATTTT. It translates to CASTPRTAGDTQYF.

The chain couples TRBV21-1 to TRBJ2-1; the D call in the table, TRBD2, was not verified against the DNA. TRBV21-1 is assigned pseudogene status. The CDR3 covers 15 residues. The CDR3 nucleotides are TGTGCCAGCAGCAAAGATCGCGGGGTGAGCAATGAGCAGTTCTTC. This encodes CASSKDRGVSNEQFF.

The chain links TRBV7-9 to TRBJ1-6; 8 positions match TRBD1. This CDR3 is built from 16 residues. Per germline, CDR1 SEHNR and CDR2 FQNEAQ (reference sequence). Losses at the gene ends were 1 base for V and 7 bases for J; bases not matched to a gene: 6. CDR3: CASSLGGTGPNSPLHF. CDR3 coding DNA: TGTGCCAGCAGCTTAGGTGGGACAGGACCAAATTCACCCCTCCACTTT. Supplemented by reference TRBV7-9 and TRBJ1-6, the full variable domain reads DTGVSQNPRHKITKRGQNVTFRCDPISEHNRLYWYRQTLGQGPEFLTYFQNEAQLEKSRLLSDRFSAERPKGSFSTLEIQRTEQGDSAMYLCASSLGGTGPNSPLHFGNGTRLTVT.

This clone was picked up a small number of times. As DNA, the CDR3 is TGTGCCAGCAGTCGTGAGGGAGGGCGGGACACTGAAGCTTTCTTT. Its translation is CASSREGGRDTEAFF. The chain links TRBV6-5 to TRBJ1-1, with D unresolved. This CDR3 region has 15 residues. The V gene's germline CDR1 is MNHEY and CDR2 SVGAGI. Trimming removed 5 bases from V and 3 bases from J, with 16 bases in between.

This sequence joins TRBV6-4 and TRBJ2-2; D uncertain. The V and J ends lost 4 bases and 7 bases respectively, with 13 bases between them. The germline CDR1 and CDR2 sequences are MRHNA and SNTAGT. CDR3 length equals 14 residues. The CDR3: CASSVFPSGGELFF. CDR3 nucleotides: TGTGCCAGCAGTGTTTTCCCGTCGGGCGGGGAGCTGTTTTTT.

Remarks on this clone: The junction departs from the called germline gene at one end, perhaps through a read error. J is TRBJ1-1 and V is TRBV27; D uncertain. Germline-derived CDR1 and CDR2 are MNHEY and SMNVEV (reference sequence). The length of the CDR3 is 12 residues. The CDR3 bases are TGTGCCAGCACCACTGGGAGCACTAAAGCTTTCTTT. Protein product: CASTTGSTKAFF.

V is TRBV19 and J is TRBJ2-7, with 14 bases that match TRBD2. This CDR3 is 17 amino acids long. Germline-derived CDR1 and CDR2 are LNHDA and SQIVND (reference sequence). J lost 5 bases, V lost 6 bases, and 12 bases had no gene match. The CDR3 sequence is CASRLTGTSGSLDEQYF. CDR3 DNA sequence: TGTGCCAGTAGACTTACCGGGACTAGCGGGAGTTTGGACGAGCAGTACTTC.

The rearrangement joins TRBV4-3 to TRBJ2-1; tentative D call: TRBD1 (6 bases). Germline assignment: CDR1 LGHNA and CDR2 YSLEER. Trimming took off 3 bases at V and 2 bases at J, with 14 bases between the two ends. The CDR3 extends over 16 amino acids. The CDR3 DNA is TGCGCCAGCAGCCAGGAGTACAGGGTGGCCTACAATGAGCAGTTCTTC. Protein: CASSQEYRVAYNEQFF.

J is TRBJ2-1 and V is TRBV2, with D tentatively TRBD2 (6 bases). The V gene's germline CDR1 is SNHLY and CDR2 FYNNEI. The CDR3 runs to 18 residues. Trimming removed 5 bases from V and 0 bases from J, with 20 bases in between. CDR3 sequence: CASSRTLGLPGSYNEQFF. The CDR3 region has the DNA TGTGCCAGCAGTCGCACCCTGGGACTTCCCGGCTCCTACAATGAGCAGTTCTTC. Full variable domain (rest looked up from reference TRBV2 and TRBJ2-1): EPEVTQTPSHQVTQMGQEVILRCVPISNHLYFYWYRQILGQKVEFLVSFYNNEISEKSEIFDDQFSVERPDGSNFTLKIRSTKLEDSAMYFCASSRTLGLPGSYNEQFFGPGTRLTVL.

V is TRBV3-1 (or the pseudogene TRBV3-2) and J is TRBJ2-3; TRBD2 matches 13 bases. From germline, CDR1 is LGHDT and CDR2 YNNKEL (reference sequence). CDR3 length: 18 amino acids. The trim removed 4 bases at V and 7 bases at J, leaving 14 bases unmatched. The DNA for the CDR3 is TGTGCCAGCAGCCGGACTAGCGGGGGCCTTCTAATTGGGAATACGCAGTATTTT. This translates into CASSRTSGGLLIGNTQYF.

This chain uses TRBV5-1 with TRBJ1-1; D is unclear. CDR1 SGHRS and CDR2 YFSETQ come from the germline V gene. The CDR3 spans 15 residues. Deletions cut 0 bases from V and 3 bases from J, with 12 bases between. Here the CDR3 DNA reads TGCGCCAGCAGCTTGGATGCCAGGACTTACACTGAAGCTTTCTTT. The encoded protein is CASSLDARTYTEAFF.

This chain joins TRBV28 and TRBJ1-2; D remains unclear. This CDR3 comprises 14 residues. Trimming shortened V by 3 bases and J by 3 bases, and 11 bases separated the two germline ends. CDR1 and CDR2 from the germline V gene are MDHEN and SYDVKM. The CDR3 region is CASSLVSGYYGYTF. The CDR3 coding sequence is TGTGCCAGCAGTTTGGTTTCCGGGTACTATGGCTACACCTTC.

This chain connects TRBV10-2 to TRBJ1-4, with D perhaps matching TRBD1 (6 bases). In germline, CDR1 is WSHSY, CDR2 SAAADI. This CDR3 is 14 amino acids long. The ends were cut back, 4 bases at V and 7 bases at J, with 13 bases in the middle. The CDR3, as DNA: TGCGCCAGCAGTGTCGGCCAGGGGACTGAAAAACTGTTTTTT. Its translation: CASSVGQGTEKLFF.

The chain carries TRBV24-1 and TRBJ2-7, with D maybe TRBD2 (6 bases). Germline-derived CDR1 and CDR2 are KGHDR and SFDVKD. Trimming shortened V by 3 bases and J by 7 bases, and 12 bases separated the two germline ends. CDR3 length: 13 residues. The CDR3 bases are TGTGCCACCAGTGATCCCGGCCGGGGGGAGCAGTACTTC. Its protein is CATSDPGRGEQYF.

The chain couples TRBV5-6 to TRBJ2-2; 7 nucleotides line up with TRBD1. V shed 6 bases, J shed 3 bases, and the junction held 11 bases outside the gene matches. CDR1 SGHDT and CDR2 YYEEEE come from the germline V gene. This CDR3 contains 16 residues. The chain's CDR3 is CASIEEGTADTGELFF. The CDR3, as DNA: TGTGCCAGCATAGAGGAAGGGACAGCTGACACCGGGGAGCTGTTTTTT. Full variable domain (rest looked up from reference TRBV5-6 and TRBJ2-2): DAGVTQSPTHLIKTRGQQVTLRCSPKSGHDTVSWYQQALGQGPQFIFQYYEEEERQRGNFPDRFSGHQFPNYSSELNVNALLLGDSALYLCASIEEGTADTGELFFGEGSRLTVL.

The V and J genes are TRBV11-2 and TRBJ2-1, with TRBD2 matching 8 bases. Trimming removed 5 bases from V and 0 bases from J; junction bases left unmatched: 15. The CDR3 length is 19 residues. Germline V gene lookup returns CDR1 SGHAT and CDR2 FQNNGV. In DNA form, the CDR3 reads TGTGCCAGCAGCCCAATGCGAGGTAGCGGGGACTTCTCCTACAATGAGCAGTTCTTC. This gives the protein CASSPMRGSGDFSYNEQFF.

The chain uses TRBV28 and TRBJ1-2; perhaps TRBD1 as D (5 bases). The germline V gene has CDR1 MDHEN and CDR2 SYDVKM. The CDR3 covers 15 residues. V was trimmed by 2 bases and J by 4 bases, leaving 14 bases between them. CDR3 sequence (DNA): TGTGCCAGCAGTTTACTCGGTGCAGGGCCCTATGGCTACACCTTC. This sequence encodes CASSLLGAGPYGYTF.

The genes are TRBV6-5 and TRBJ2-3, with D possibly being TRBD2 (6 bases). Trimming left V 4 bases short and J 1 base short, with 12 bases between. The CDR3 is 15 amino acids. Looked up from germline, CDR1 is MNHEY and CDR2 is SVGAGI. The CDR3 loop is CASSLAAMGTDTQYF. The CDR3 coding sequence is TGTGCCAGCAGTTTAGCGGCTATGGGCACAGATACGCAGTATTTT.

The chain joins TRBV19 to TRBJ2-7, with a tentative D call TRBD1 (6 bases). This CDR3 region has 14 residues. The V and J ends lost 5 bases and 6 bases respectively, with 17 bases between them. CDR1 and CDR2 from the germline V gene are LNHDA and SQIVND (reference sequence). CDR3 loop: CASSLRDTVLEQYF. The CDR3 DNA follows: TGTGCCAGTAGTCTCCGGGACACTGTCCTCGAGCAGTACTTC.

The chain carries TRBV6-5 and TRBJ1-4; 7 bases agree with TRBD1. There are 13 residues in the CDR3. V dropped 6 bases and J dropped 4; count of bases not matched to a gene: 2. Germline values: CDR1 MNHEY, CDR2 SVGAGI. The CDR3 DNA reads TGTGCCAGCAGATACAGGGGTAATGAAAAACTGTTTTTT. Residues: CASRYRGNEKLFF.